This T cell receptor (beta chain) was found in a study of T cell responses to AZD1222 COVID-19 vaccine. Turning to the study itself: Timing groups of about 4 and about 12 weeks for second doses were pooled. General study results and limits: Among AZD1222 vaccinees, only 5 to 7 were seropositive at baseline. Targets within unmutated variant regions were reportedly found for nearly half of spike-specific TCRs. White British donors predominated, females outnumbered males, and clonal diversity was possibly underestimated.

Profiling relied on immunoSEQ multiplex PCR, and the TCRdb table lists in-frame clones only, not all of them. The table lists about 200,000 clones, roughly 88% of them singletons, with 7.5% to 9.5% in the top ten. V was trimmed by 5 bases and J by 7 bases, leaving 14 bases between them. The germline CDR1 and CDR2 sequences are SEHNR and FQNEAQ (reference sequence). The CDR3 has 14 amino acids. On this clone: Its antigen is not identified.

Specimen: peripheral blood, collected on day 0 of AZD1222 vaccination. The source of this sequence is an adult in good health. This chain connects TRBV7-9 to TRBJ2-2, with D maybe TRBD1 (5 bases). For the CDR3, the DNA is TGTGCCAGCAGCGCGACCGAACAGGTCGGGGAGCTGTTTTTT. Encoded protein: CASSATEQVGELFF.